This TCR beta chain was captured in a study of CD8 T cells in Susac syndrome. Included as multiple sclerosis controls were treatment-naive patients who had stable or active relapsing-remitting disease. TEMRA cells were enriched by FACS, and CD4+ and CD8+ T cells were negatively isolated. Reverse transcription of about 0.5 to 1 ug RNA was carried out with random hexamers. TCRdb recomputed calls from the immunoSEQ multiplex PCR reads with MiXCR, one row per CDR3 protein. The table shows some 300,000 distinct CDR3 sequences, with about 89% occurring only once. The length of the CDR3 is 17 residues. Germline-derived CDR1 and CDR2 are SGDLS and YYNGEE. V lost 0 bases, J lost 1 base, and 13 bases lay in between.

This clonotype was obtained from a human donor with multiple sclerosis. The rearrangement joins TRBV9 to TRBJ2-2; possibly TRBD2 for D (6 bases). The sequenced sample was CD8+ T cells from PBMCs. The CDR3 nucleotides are TGTGCCAGCAGCGTAGTCCTTGGCGGGGTGAACACCGGGGAGCTGTTTTTT. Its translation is CASSVVLGGVNTGELFF.